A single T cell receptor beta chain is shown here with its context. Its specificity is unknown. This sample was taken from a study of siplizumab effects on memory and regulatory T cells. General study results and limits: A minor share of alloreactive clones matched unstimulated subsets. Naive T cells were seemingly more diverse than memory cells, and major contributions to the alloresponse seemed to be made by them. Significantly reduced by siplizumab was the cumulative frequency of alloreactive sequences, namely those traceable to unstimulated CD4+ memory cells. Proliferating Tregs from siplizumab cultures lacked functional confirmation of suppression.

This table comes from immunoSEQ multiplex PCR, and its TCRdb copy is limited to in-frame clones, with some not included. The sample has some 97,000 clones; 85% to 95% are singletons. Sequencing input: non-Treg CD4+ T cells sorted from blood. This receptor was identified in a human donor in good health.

CDR3 protein: CASSFVGHSYNEQFF. The CDR3 DNA reads TGTGCCAGCAGCTTCGTGGGACACTCCTACAATGAGCAGTTCTTC. The chain combines TRBV11-2 with TRBJ2-1; perhaps TRBD1 as D (6 bases). The CDR3 sequence is 15 residues long. Germline loops: CDR1 SGHAT, CDR2 FQNNGV. V gave up 3 bases and J gave up 0 bases, with 9 bases separating them.